The source of this T cell receptor beta chain is a study of T cells in Graves' hyperthyroidism and ophthalmopathy. Amplification yielded TCR beta CDR3 regions, with RNA transcripts as the source. The HTBI primer set drove a first-round RT-PCR of the TCR CDR3. From the multiplex PCR reads, TCRdb called clonotypes with MiXCR, one entry per CDR3 protein. The table shows around 340,000 distinct CDR3 sequences, with around 18% occurring only once. This clonotype was seen many times. This clonotype was sampled from a middle-aged woman with Graves' ophthalmopathy. Sequencing was performed on blood.

The CDR3 sequence is CASTPDSPYGYTF. CDR3 bases: TGTGCCAGCACTCCGGATAGCCCGTATGGCTACACCTTC. The chain combines TRBV12-3 or TRBV12-4 with TRBJ1-2; D unresolved. The CDR3 length is 13 residues. The V end was cut by 7 bases, the J end by 5 bases, with 14 bases between.